The present T cell receptor beta chain was sequenced within a study of shared T cell receptors in the human thymus. The protocol was immunoSEQ multiplex PCR, while the TCRdb copy is restricted to in-frame clones and leaves out a portion. The profile shows 500,000 to 850,000 clones, around 87% of them singletons. The germline V and J ends were trimmed by 4 bases and 3 bases, with 13 bases remaining between them. Germline lookup yields CDR1 SGDLS and CDR2 YYNGEE. This CDR3 contains 15 residues. This sample was also put to use in a study of human thymus T cells.

This sequence was found in a boy under three years old with a congenital heart defect. What was sequenced was thymocytes. The rearrangement joins TRBV9 to TRBJ2-2; perhaps TRBD1 as D (5 bases). The CDR3 bases are TGTGCCAGCAGCTTTAGGGGTCGGGACACCGGGGAGCTGTTTTTT. Its translation: CASSFRGRDTGELFF.